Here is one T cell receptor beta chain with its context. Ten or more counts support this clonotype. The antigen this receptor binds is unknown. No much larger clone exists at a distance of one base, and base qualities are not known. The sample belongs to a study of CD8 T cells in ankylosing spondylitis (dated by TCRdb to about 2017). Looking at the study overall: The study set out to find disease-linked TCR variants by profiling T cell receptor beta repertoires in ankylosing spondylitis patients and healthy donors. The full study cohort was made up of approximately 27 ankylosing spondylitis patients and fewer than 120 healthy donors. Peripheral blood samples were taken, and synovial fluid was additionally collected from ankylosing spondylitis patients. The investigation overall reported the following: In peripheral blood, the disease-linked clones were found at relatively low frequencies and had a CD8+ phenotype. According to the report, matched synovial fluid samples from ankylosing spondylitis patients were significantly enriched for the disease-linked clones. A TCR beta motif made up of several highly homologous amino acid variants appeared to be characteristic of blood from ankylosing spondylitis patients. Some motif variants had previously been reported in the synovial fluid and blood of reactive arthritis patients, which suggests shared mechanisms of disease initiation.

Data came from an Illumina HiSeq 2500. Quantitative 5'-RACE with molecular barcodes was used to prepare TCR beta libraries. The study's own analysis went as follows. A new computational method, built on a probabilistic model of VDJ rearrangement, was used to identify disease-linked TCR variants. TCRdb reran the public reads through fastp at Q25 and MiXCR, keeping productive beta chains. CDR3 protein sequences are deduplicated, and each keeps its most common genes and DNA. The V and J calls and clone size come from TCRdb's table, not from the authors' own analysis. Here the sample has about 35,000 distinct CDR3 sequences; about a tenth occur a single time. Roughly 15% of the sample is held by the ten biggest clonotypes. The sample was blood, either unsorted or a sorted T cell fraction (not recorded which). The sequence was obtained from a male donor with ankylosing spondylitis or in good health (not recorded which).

The sequenced DNA: TGCAGTGCTGCCGGACAGGGCTATGGCTACACCTTC. This translates into CSAAGQGYGYTF. The V and J segments used are TRBV20-1 and TRBJ1-2; 8 bases in the middle match TRBD1. V ends up 5 bases short and J 4 bases short, with an unmatched junction base count of 3. From the cysteine through the phenylalanine, the CDR3 covers 12 amino acids. Only CDR3 DNA is held: 36 bases, read in frame from base 1. Via the germline V gene (reference sequence), CDR1 is DFQATT and CDR2 SNEGSKA.